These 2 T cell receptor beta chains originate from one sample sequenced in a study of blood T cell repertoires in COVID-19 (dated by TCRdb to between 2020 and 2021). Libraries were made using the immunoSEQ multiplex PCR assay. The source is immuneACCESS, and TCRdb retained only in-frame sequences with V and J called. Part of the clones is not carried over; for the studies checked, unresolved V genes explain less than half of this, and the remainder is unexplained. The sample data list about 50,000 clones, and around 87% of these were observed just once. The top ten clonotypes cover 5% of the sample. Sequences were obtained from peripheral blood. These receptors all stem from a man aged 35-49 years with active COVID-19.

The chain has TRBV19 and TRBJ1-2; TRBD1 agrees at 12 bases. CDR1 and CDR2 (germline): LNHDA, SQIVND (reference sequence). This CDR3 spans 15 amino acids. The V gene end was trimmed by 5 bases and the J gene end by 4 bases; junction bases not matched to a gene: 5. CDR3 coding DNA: TGTGCCAGTAGTCCCGGGACAGGGGGCGGCTATGGCTACACCTTC. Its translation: CASSPGTGGGYGYTF.

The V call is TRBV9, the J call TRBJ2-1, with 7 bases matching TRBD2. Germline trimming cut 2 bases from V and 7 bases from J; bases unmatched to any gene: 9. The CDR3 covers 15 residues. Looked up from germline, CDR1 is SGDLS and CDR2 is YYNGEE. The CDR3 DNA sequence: TGTGCCAGCAGCGTTAAGTGGGAGGGCCGGAATGAGCAGTTCTTC. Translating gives CASSVKWEGRNEQFF. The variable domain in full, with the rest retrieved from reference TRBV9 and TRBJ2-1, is DSGVTQTPKHLITATGQRVTLRCSPRSGDLSVYWYQQSLDQGLQFLIQYYNGEERAKGNILERFSAQQFPDLHSELNLSSLELGDSALYFCASSVKWEGRNEQFFGPGTRLTVL.